The 3 T cell receptor beta chains below were found in one sample sequenced in a study of blood T cell repertoires in COVID-19 (TCRdb year 2020). The library was built by means of the immunoSEQ multiplex PCR assay. Imported from immuneACCESS, the table was reduced by TCRdb to in-frame sequences with V and J called. These copies leave out some clones; in studies compared against another copy, an unresolved V gene accounts for under half, and the cause of the remainder is not known. Present in this sample are some 96,000 clones, more than 65% of which were seen just once. Of the sample, 9% to 13% is held by the ten largest clones. Sequencing used peripheral blood. The origin of the receptors is a woman aged 65 to 85 with acute or convalescent COVID-19.

The chain carries TRBV25-1 and TRBJ1-4, with a possible D match to TRBD1 (6 bases). V lost 6 bases and J 6 bases, leaving 17 bases between the germline ends. This CDR3 has 15 residues. CDR1 and CDR2 from the germline V gene are MGHDK and SYGVNS. The CDR3 spells CASSLGQPKDEKLFF. The CDR3 DNA is TGTGCCAGCAGCCTTGGACAGCCCAAAGATGAAAAACTGTTTTTT.

CDR3 sequence: CASSLSGSGNTIYF. Here the CDR3 DNA reads TGTGCCAGCAGCTTATCGGGTTCCGGAAACACCATATATTTT. The rearrangement uses TRBV2 and TRBJ1-3; no firm D call. This CDR3 spans 14 amino acids. Trimming stripped 6 bases from V and 4 bases from J, with 13 bases between. Germline lookup yields CDR1 SNHLY and CDR2 FYNNEI. Drawing the rest from reference TRBV2 and TRBJ1-3, the complete variable domain is EPEVTQTPSHQVTQMGQEVILRCVPISNHLYFYWYRQILGQKVEFLVSFYNNEISEKSEIFDDQFSVERPDGSNFTLKIRSTKLEDSAMYFCASSLSGSGNTIYFGEGSWLTVV.

This clone has a single count. In nucleotides, the CDR3 is TGTGCCAGCAGCCCCACCGGGACAACGAACACTGAAGCTTTCTTT. Translation: CASSPTGTTNTEAFF. V usage is TRBV9 and J usage is TRBJ1-1, with D tentatively TRBD1 (6 bases). The CDR3 is made up of 15 amino acids. The germline V and J ends were trimmed by 4 bases and 1 base, with 14 bases remaining between them. Germline CDR1 reads SGDLS; CDR2 reads YYNGEE.